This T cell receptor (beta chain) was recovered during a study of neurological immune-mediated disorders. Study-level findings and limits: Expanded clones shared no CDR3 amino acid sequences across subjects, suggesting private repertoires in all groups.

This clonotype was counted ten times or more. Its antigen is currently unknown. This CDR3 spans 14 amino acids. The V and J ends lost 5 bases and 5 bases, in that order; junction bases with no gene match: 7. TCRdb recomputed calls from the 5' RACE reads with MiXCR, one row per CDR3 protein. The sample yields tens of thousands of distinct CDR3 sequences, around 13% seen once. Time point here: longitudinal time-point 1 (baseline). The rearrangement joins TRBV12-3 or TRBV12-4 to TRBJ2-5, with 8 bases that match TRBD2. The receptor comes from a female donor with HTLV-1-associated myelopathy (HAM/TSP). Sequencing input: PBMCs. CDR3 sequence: CASSKGLVSETQYF. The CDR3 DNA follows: TGTGCCAGCAGTAAGGGACTAGTTTCTGAGACCCAGTACTTC.